This is a list of T cell receptor beta chains from one sample in a study of PD-L1 blockade in urothelial cancer. Sequencing used immunoSEQ multiplex PCR; TCRdb keeps in-frame clones, though not all of them. The sample carries 50,000 to 75,000 clones, approximately 80% recorded once. The sequences come from PBMCs, collected around atezolizumab (anti-PD-L1) treatment. Receptors originate from a man between 70 and 80 years old with urothelial cancer. CDR3s include the opening cysteine and the closing phenylalanine or tryptophan. Expanded clones are given a class, and other clones once, few, many or no size at all.

V: TRBV4-1; J: TRBJ2-1; length: 17; size: -; CDR3: CASSQARTERYYNEQFF
V: TRBV6-1; J: TRBJ1-5; length: 13; size: -; CDR3: CASSENNVRPQHF
V: TRBV13; J: TRBJ1-1; length: 14; size: -; CDR3: CASSFPTGGTEAFF
V: TRBV19; J: TRBJ1-1; length: 13; size: medium-sized; CDR3: CASSWLVGSEAFF
V: TRBV7-2; J: TRBJ2-1; length: 15; size: -; CDR3: CASSSSGLSYNEQFF
V: TRBV4-3; J: TRBJ2-1; length: 15; size: -; CDR3: CASSQDRGLADEQFF
V: TRBV6-5; J: TRBJ1-1; length: 15; size: -; CDR3: CASSKTGGLNTEAFF
V: TRBV4-3; J: TRBJ2-1; length: 15; size: -; CDR3: CASSQVRDSRNEQFF
V: TRBV7-6; J: TRBJ2-3; length: 16; size: -; CDR3: CASSSSRWTSTDTQYF
V: TRBV4-1; J: TRBJ2-7; length: 17; size: -; CDR3: CASSQTELATYSYEQYF
V: TRBV27; J: TRBJ1-1; length: 16; size: -; CDR3: CASSATRDTYNTEAFF
V: TRBV25-1; J: TRBJ1-5; length: 15; size: -; CDR3: CASSESKWDTQPQHF
V: TRBV2; J: TRBJ1-2; length: 14; size: -; CDR3: CASSEGKDSYGYTF
V: TRBV6-5; J: TRBJ2-7; length: 14; size: -; CDR3: CATLLRSGSYEQYF
V: TRBV27; J: TRBJ1-3; length: 16; size: few; CDR3: CASSRSLSSSGNTIYF
V: TRBV7-9; J: TRBJ2-1; length: 16; size: -; CDR3: CASSLDVSGSYNEQFF
V: TRBV25-1; J: TRBJ2-7; length: 17; size: -; CDR3: CASSDWTSGRSSYEQYF
V: TRBV10-3; J: TRBJ2-6; length: 16; size: -; CDR3: CAISEVSEGGANVLTF